Sequencing of this T cell receptor (beta chain) was carried out in a study of control samples from healthy donors and cancer patients. The repertoire was sequenced with immunoSEQ multiplex PCR; TCRdb's copy has only in-frame clones and lacks some. The repertoire holds 150,000 to 200,000 clones, about 90% seen once, with 1.3% to 1.5% in the top ten. The germline V gene encodes CDR1 SGHNT and CDR2 YYREEE (reference sequence). There are 15 residues in the CDR3. V lost 3 bases to trimming and J lost 7 bases, with 17 bases between them. The rearrangement links TRBV5-4 to TRBJ2-1; D uncertain. Sample: blood. The origin of this receptor is a woman between 45 and 60 years old in good health. The CDR3 DNA sequence: TGTGCCAGCAGCTCCAGGACCCTGAATAATAATGAGCAGTTCTTC. Protein: CASSSRTLNNNEQFF.